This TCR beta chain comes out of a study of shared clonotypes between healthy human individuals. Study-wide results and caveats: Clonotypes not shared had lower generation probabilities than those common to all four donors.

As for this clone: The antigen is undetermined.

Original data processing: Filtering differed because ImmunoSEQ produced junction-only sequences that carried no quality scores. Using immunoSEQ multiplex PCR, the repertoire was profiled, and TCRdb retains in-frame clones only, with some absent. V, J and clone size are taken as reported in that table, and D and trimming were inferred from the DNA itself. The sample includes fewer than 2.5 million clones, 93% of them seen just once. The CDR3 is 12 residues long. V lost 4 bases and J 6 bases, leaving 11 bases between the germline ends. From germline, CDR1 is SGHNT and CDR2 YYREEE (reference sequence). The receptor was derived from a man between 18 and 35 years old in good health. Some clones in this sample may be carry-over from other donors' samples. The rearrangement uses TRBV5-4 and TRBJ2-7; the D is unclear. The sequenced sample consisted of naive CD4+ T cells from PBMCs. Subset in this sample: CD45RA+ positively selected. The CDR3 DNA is TGTGCCAGCAGCCCCTCTGTCGGCGAGCAGTACTTC. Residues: CASSPSVGEQYF.